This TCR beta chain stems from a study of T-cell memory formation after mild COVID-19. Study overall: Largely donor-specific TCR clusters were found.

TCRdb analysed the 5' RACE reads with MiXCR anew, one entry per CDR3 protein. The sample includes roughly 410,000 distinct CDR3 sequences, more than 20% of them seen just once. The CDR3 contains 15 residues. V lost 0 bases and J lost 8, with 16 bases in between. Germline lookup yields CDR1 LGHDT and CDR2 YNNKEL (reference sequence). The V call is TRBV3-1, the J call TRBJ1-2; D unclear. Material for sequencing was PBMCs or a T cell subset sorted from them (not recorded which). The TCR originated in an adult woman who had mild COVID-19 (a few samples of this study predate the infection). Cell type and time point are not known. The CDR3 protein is CASSQEGRPSLGYTF. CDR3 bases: TGTGCCAGCAGCCAAGAAGGCAGGCCCTCGCTGGGCTACACCTTC.